This T cell receptor beta chain was recorded in a study of blood T cell repertoires in COVID-19 (dated by TCRdb to the early 2020s). Regarding the complete study: Samples from collaborators originated in the United States, Italy and Spain and spanned both the acute and convalescent phases of COVID-19. The prospective study material was composed of cDNA or gDNA derived from T cells, B-cell-depleted T cells, or PBMCs. Subjects who had been exposed to COVID-19, were actively infected with it, or had recovered from it provided the deeply sampled blood TCRbeta repertoires that made up the dataset. The repertoires were released in a freely available public database intended as a resource for research on the immune response to SARS-CoV-2. The samples were drawn from the first 160 participants of the ongoing ImmuneRACE study and from 1,254 subjects provided by 6 global collaborators. Sample metadata almost always included a de-identified subject ID, COVID-19 status, age in years and sex. Where available, HLA class I and class II types were taken from metadata supplied by the sample provider and were not determined by assay-based typing.

The immunoSEQ Assay, a bias-controlled multiplex PCR, was used to amplify TCRbeta CDR3 regions from genomic DNA. The paper's processing steps were these. Within the assay, amplification of reference gene primers was used to estimate how many nucleated cells each sample contained. To quantify the absolute abundance of each unique TCRbeta CDR3 rearrangement, sequence reads were collapsed and filtered. Productive Simpson clonality was computed per sample as the square root of Simpson's diversity index over productive rearrangements. Not all clones reach the TCRdb copy of this immuneACCESS table, which keeps in-frame sequences only. Checked studies attribute under half of the gap to unresolved V genes and leave the rest unexplained. Clonal size and the V and J genes are those of that table, whereas D and trimming came from the DNA. Counted in this sample were 320,000 or so clones; less than 85% of them appeared once. In total, the top ten clones hold 1.9% of the sample.

There are 15 amino acids in the CDR3, from cysteine to phenylalanine inclusive. Only the CDR3 DNA stays, 45 bases, in frame from base 1. CDR1 and CDR2 were assigned from the germline V gene (reference sequence) as LNHDA and SQIVND. V loses 5 bases, J loses 0 bases, and the germline ends lie 10 bases apart. The full study reports these points: The amount of clinical and demographic metadata varied by source and participant and was provided uncurated.

A note on this clone: Its specific antigen is unknown. No base quality values were provided; no much bigger clone lies one nucleotide off.

In the prospective study, participants were 18 to 89 years old, resided in about two dozen geographic areas of the United States, and were enrolled through a virtual design. In the prospective study, participants were assigned to cohorts based on the clinical history participants reported in a screening survey and a study questionnaire. Exposed participants had been in contact with someone with a PCR-confirmed or clinician-diagnosed COVID-19 case within 2 weeks of study entry. In the prospective study, mobile phlebotomists collected whole blood, serum and a nasopharyngeal or oropharyngeal swab from each participant. Additional blood draws and questionnaires over an approximately 2-month period could optionally be provided by prospective study participants. Before DNA extraction, blood samples from the prospective study were shipped at room temperature or frozen.

The receptor chain draws on TRBV19 and TRBJ1-4; too little of a D gene remains to name it. Material for sequencing was PBMCs or T cells enriched from blood (not recorded which). The TCR originated in a woman in her 30s who had been exposed to COVID-19. The sequenced DNA: TGTGCCAGTAGTCCCCGCGGAGCAACTAATGAAAAACTGTTTTTT. This sequence encodes CASSPRGATNEKLFF.